These T cell receptor beta chains were read from a single sample in a study of T cell clonotyping in hematopoietic cell transplantation. Produced via immunoSEQ multiplex PCR; TCRdb's table is partial and in-frame only. The table includes some 19,000 clones, 60% to 80% detected once. This specimen was peripheral blood mononuclear cells, taken before stem cell transplant. The receptors come from a man aged 60-69 years with acute myeloid leukemia. Some clones in this sample may be carry-over from other donors' samples. CDR3s include the opening cysteine and the closing phenylalanine or tryptophan. A D gene is named only where the DNA matches it firmly. Part of the rows lack a size; the others show once, few, many or a class for expanded clones.

CDR3: CASSLHRRTARDEQYF; DNA: TGTGCCAGCAGCTTACACAGGAGGACCGCCAGGGACGAGCAGTACTTC; D: -; size: -; J: TRBJ2-7; V: TRBV7-8
CDR3: CAWWSRIYGYTF; DNA: TGTGCCTGGTGGTCCCGAATCTATGGCTACACCTTC; D: -; size: -; J: TRBJ1-2; V: TRBV30
CDR3: CASSFGSHEAFF; DNA: TGTGCCAGCAGCTTCGGATCTCATGAAGCTTTCTTT; D: -; size: -; J: TRBJ1-1; V: TRBV11-3
CDR3: CASSRGWGWETQYF; DNA: TGTGCCAGCAGCCGCGGCTGGGGATGGGAGACCCAGTACTTC; D: -; size: -; J: TRBJ2-5; V: TRBV7-2
CDR3: CASSPRGLEETQYF; DNA: TGTGCCAGCAGTCCTCGGGGGTTGGAAGAGACCCAGTACTTC; D: -; size: few; J: TRBJ2-5; V: TRBV14
CDR3: CASRFGTSGGPRIETQYF; DNA: TGTGCCAGCAGATTCGGGACTAGCGGGGGGCCTCGGATTGAGACCCAGTACTTC; D: TRBD2; size: -; J: TRBJ2-5; V: TRBV2
CDR3: CASSFRGQPNIQYF; DNA: TGCGCCAGCAGCTTTCGAGGGCAGCCAAACATTCAGTACTTC; D: -; size: -; J: TRBJ2-4; V: TRBV5-1
CDR3: CASSLSGGTTMQYF; DNA: TGTGCCAGCAGCTTAAGTGGGGGGACTACGATGCAGTACTTC; D: TRBD2; size: -; J: TRBJ2-7; V: TRBV7-9
CDR3: CASSLAPGGEQYF; DNA: TGTGCCAGCAGCTTAGCTCCGGGAGGCGAGCAGTACTTC; D: TRBD2; size: -; J: TRBJ2-7; V: TRBV7-6
CDR3: CASKEYEQYF; DNA: TGTGCCAGCAAGGAGTACGAGCAGTACTTC; D: -; size: once; J: TRBJ2-7; V: TRBV6-1
CDR3: CASSFYPPGRGYTF; DNA: TGCGCCAGCAGTTTCTACCCGCCGGGCCGTGGCTACACCTTC; D: -; size: -; J: TRBJ1-2; V: TRBV4-1
CDR3: CASSLDKNTEAFF; DNA: TGTGCCAGCAGTCTGGACAAGAACACTGAAGCTTTCTTT; D: -; size: few; J: TRBJ1-1; V: TRBV7-7
CDR3: CASSRDRTNTEAFF; DNA: TGTGCCAGCAGTCGGGACAGGACGAACACTGAAGCTTTCTTT; D: TRBD1; size: -; J: TRBJ1-1; V: TRBV27
CDR3: CASSLRAQHF; DNA: TGTGCCAGCAGCTTACGAGCCCAGCATTTT; D: -; size: -; J: TRBJ1-5; V: TRBV5-6
CDR3: CASSFQASLLANEKLFF; DNA: TGTGCCAGCAGCTTTCAGGCCAGTTTGTTAGCTAATGAAAAACTGTTTTTT; D: -; size: -; J: TRBJ1-4; V: TRBV7-2
CDR3: CATSGETSNQPQHF; DNA: TGTGCCACCTCAGGGGAGACTAGCAATCAGCCCCAGCATTTT; D: -; size: -; J: TRBJ1-5; V: TRBV2